This entry describes one TCR beta chain. The donors were part of the validation cohort, which consisted of under 150 subjects and was separate from the first cohort of under 850 subjects. Assay used: immunoSEQ multiplex PCR; TCRdb lists only in-frame clones, some missing. The data show under 95,000 clones, with approximately 94% seen just once and 3.3% held by the top ten. The sample belongs to a study of cytomegalovirus exposure and HLA in healthy donors. The CDR3 is 12 amino acids. V shed 6 bases and J 3 bases; nucleotides not matched to a gene: 0. Germline V lookup: CDR1 MNHNY, CDR2 SVGAGI (reference sequence).

The receptor was isolated from a woman under 30 in good health and CMV-seropositive. Input material: PBMCs. The rearrangement joins TRBV6-6 to TRBJ2-7; the match to TRBD1 covers 9 bases. This CDR3 is CASRTGGYEQYF. The CDR3 nucleotides read TGTGCCAGCAGGACAGGGGGCTACGAGCAGTACTTC.